Reported below is one T cell receptor beta chain. As yet, its antigen is unknown. The data were obtained in a study of cytomegalovirus exposure and HLA in healthy donors. Study-wide findings and caveats: Subsequent analysis revealed that first-cohort TCR clusters tended to co-occur in the 120 or so validation repertoires. Some TCR beta chains (about 180 of them) were listed as cytomegalovirus-associated. With high specificity and sensitivity, the classifier reportedly diagnosed cytomegalovirus status. In vitro, a few CMV-associated chains proved specific for CMV antigens.

Per the germline V gene, CDR1 is MDHEN and CDR2 is SYDVKM. V lost 4 bases to trimming and J lost 0 bases, with 6 bases between them. CDR3 length: 13 residues. Produced via immunoSEQ multiplex PCR; TCRdb's table is partial and in-frame only. The sample lists more than 300,000 clones; approximately 90% were seen once. The sequence was collected from a woman between 18 and 30 years old in good health and CMV-seronegative. The sequenced sample consisted of PBMCs. The V call is TRBV28, the J call TRBJ1-1; a possible D gene is TRBD1 (6 bases). The CDR3 is CASSYRVNTEAFF. CDR3 sequence (DNA): TGTGCCAGCAGTTACAGGGTGAACACTGAAGCTTTCTTT.